These 3 T cell receptor beta chains were sequenced from one sample in a study of neurological immune-mediated disorders. TCRdb used MiXCR to reprocess the 5' RACE reads, holding one entry per CDR3 protein. The sample has approximately 40,000 distinct CDR3 sequences, about a tenth seen once. The sequencing sample was made of PBMCs. The origin of the receptors is a woman in her 30s with HTLV-1-associated myelopathy (HAM/TSP).

This clonotype was counted at least ten times. The rearrangement joins TRBV12-3 or TRBV12-4 to TRBJ2-7, with D unresolved. The CDR3 is 14 residues long. Trimming removed 3 bases from V and 2 bases from J, with 11 bases in between. The CDR3 DNA reads as TGTGCCAGCAGTTTGGTGGGTCGCCCCTACGAGCAGTACTTC. It translates to CASSLVGRPYEQYF.

The chain recombines TRBV27 with TRBJ2-1, with 7 bases aligning to TRBD1. The CDR3 consists of 15 residues. V was pared by 5 bases and J by 3 bases, with 7 bases of the junction left unmatched. From germline, CDR1 is MNHEY and CDR2 SMNVEV (reference sequence). CDR3 in amino acids: CASSTYRGGYNEQFF. The CDR3 DNA sequence: TGTGCCAGCAGTACCTACAGGGGTGGCTACAATGAGCAGTTCTTC.

This clonotype was found many times. The V gene is TRBV29-1, the J gene TRBJ1-1, with no clear D. The CDR3 is 12 residues long. Germline V gene lookup returns CDR1 SQVTM and CDR2 ANQGSEA. With 4 bases removed from V and 6 bases from J, the gap between germline ends came to 12 bases. The chain's CDR3 is CSVGLGGPEAFF. DNA for the CDR3: TGCAGCGTTGGGTTAGGAGGGCCTGAAGCTTTCTTT. Based on the CDR3 plus reference TRBV29-1 and TRBJ1-1, the full variable domain is SAVISQKPSRDICQRGTSLTIQCQVDSQVTMMFWYRQQPGQSLTLIATANQGSEATYESGFVIDKFPISRPNLTFSTLTVSNMSPEDSSIYLCSVGLGGPEAFFGQGTRLTVV.